A single sample gave rise to the 32 T cell receptor beta chains below, sequenced in a study of T-cell reconstitution after alpha-beta-depleted transplantation in children. Unique molecular identifiers tagged the TCRbeta library. TCRdb ran MiXCR on the PCR reads and lists one entry per CDR3 protein. The sample holds some 500,000 distinct CDR3 sequences, approximately 20% seen once. The sample consisted of PBMCs from the stem cell graft donor, taken from the stem cell graft. Receptor source: a human donor who donated a stem cell graft to a child with acute lymphoblastic leukemia.

The V and J genes are TRBV19 and TRBJ2-1; 7 bases align to TRBD2. The CDR3 length is 16 residues. The V segment lost 3 bases and the J segment 0 bases; nucleotides outside the gene matches: 5. In germline, CDR1 is LNHDA, CDR2 SQIVND (reference sequence). The CDR3 DNA sequence: TGTGCCAGTAGTATTATGCGGGAGATCTCCTACAATGAGCAGTTCTTC. The encoded protein is CASSIMREISYNEQFF.

V and J are TRBV7-9 and TRBJ2-7, with TRBD1 matching over 7 bases. Germline-derived CDR1 and CDR2 are SEHNR and FQNEAQ (reference sequence). CDR3 length equals 15 residues. V shed 6 bases and J 4 bases; nucleotides not matched to a gene: 12. The chain's CDR3 is CASSRIATGIYEQYF. DNA of the CDR3: TGTGCCAGCAGTCGTATCGCGACAGGGATTTACGAGCAGTACTTC.

Only a few counts were recorded for this clonotype. The V and J genes are TRBV7-2 and TRBJ2-5, with 9 bases aligning to TRBD2. CDR1 and CDR2 from the germline V gene are SGHTA and FQGNSA. The V gene end was trimmed by 5 bases and the J gene end by 0 bases; junction bases not matched to a gene: 1. The CDR3 loop spans 14 amino acids. Here the CDR3 reads CASSPSGNQETQYF. The CDR3, as DNA: TGTGCCAGCAGCCCTAGCGGGAACCAAGAGACCCAGTACTTC.

The chain recombines TRBV29-1 with TRBJ2-1; TRBD1 agrees at 11 bases. Germline CDR1 and CDR2: SQVTM and ANQGSEA. J was trimmed by 8 bases and V by 6 bases; bases with no gene match: 6. The CDR3 extends over 13 amino acids. The CDR3: CSVPGTGGHEQFF. The CDR3 nucleotides are TGCAGCGTGCCCGGGACAGGGGGGCATGAGCAGTTCTTC.

The CDR3 is CASLGGLAGLQETQYF. In DNA form, the CDR3 reads TGCGCCAGCTTGGGAGGACTAGCGGGATTACAAGAGACCCAGTACTTC. The V and J genes are TRBV5-1 and TRBJ2-5; TRBD2 aligns across 12 bases. The length of the CDR3 is 16 residues. The germline V gene has CDR1 SGHRS and CDR2 YFSETQ. After removal of 7 bases from V and 2 bases from J, the junction contained 9 bases not matched to a gene. Full variable domain (rest looked up from reference TRBV5-1 and TRBJ2-5): KAGVTQTPRYLIKTRGQQVTLSCSPISGHRSVSWYQQTPGQGLQFLFEYFSETQRNKGNFPGRFSGRQFSNSRSEMNVSTLELGDSALYLCASLGGLAGLQETQYFGPGTRLLVL.

In this sample, this clonotype turned up a few times. The chain joins TRBV4-1 to TRBJ2-1; TRBD2 aligns across 10 bases. This CDR3 has 18 residues. Trimming removed 1 base from V and 7 bases from J; junction bases left unmatched: 13. Germline V gene data show CDR1 as MGHRA and CDR2 as YSYEKL. CDR3 nucleotide sequence: TGCGCCAGCAGCCAAGGGAGGGCTAGCGGGGGTCGGAGAAATGAGCAGTTCTTC. Translating it yields CASSQGRASGGRRNEQFF.

The chain links TRBV12-3 or TRBV12-4 to TRBJ2-3; D unresolved. The V end was cut by 6 bases, the J end by 6 bases, with 7 bases between. This CDR3 spans 11 amino acids. CDR3 residues: CASRYSDTQYF. CDR3 nucleotide sequence: TGTGCCAGCAGATATTCGGATACGCAGTATTTT.

This chain uses TRBV19 with TRBJ1-2; unclear D gene. The germline V gene encodes CDR1 LNHDA and CDR2 SQIVND (reference sequence). Trimming shortened V by 6 bases and J by 6 bases, and 11 bases separated the two germline ends. The CDR3 runs to 12 residues. The CDR3 spells CASRADDHGYTF. CDR3 bases: TGTGCCAGTAGGGCAGACGATCATGGCTACACCTTC.

This clonotype was seen a handful of times. The chain has TRBV18 and TRBJ2-5; maybe TRBD1 (6 bases). The ends were cut back, 3 bases at V and 2 bases at J, with 13 bases in the middle. The CDR3 sequence is 15 residues long. Germline loops: CDR1 KGHSH, CDR2 LQKENI. The CDR3 loop is CASSPEQGIQETQYF. DNA for the CDR3: TGTGCCAGCTCACCTGAACAGGGTATTCAAGAGACCCAGTACTTC.

This clonotype has only a few counts. The chain employs TRBV10-3 and TRBJ2-7, with TRBD2 as a possible D gene (6 bases). CDR1 and CDR2 (germline): ENHRY, SYGVKD. The V end lost 2 bases, the J end lost 12 bases, and 14 bases lay between the germline ends. The CDR3 has 12 residues. This CDR3 is CAISEPTSKWYF. In DNA, the CDR3 is TGTGCCATCAGTGAGCCGACTAGTAAGTGGTACTTC.

J is TRBJ1-1 and V is TRBV5-1; perhaps TRBD1 as D (6 bases). The V end was cut by 0 bases, the J end by 0 bases, with 9 bases between. The CDR3 runs 15 residues. CDR1 SGHRS and CDR2 YFSETQ come from the germline V gene. This CDR3 reads CASSLGNRVNTEAFF. As DNA, the CDR3 is TGCGCCAGCAGCTTGGGAAACAGGGTGAACACTGAAGCTTTCTTT.

J is TRBJ2-7 and V is TRBV3-1; D not certain. Germline CDR1 reads LGHDT; CDR2 reads YNNKEL (reference sequence). Deletions cut 4 bases from V and 3 bases from J, with 7 bases between. The CDR3 sequence is 12 residues long. The CDR3 region has the DNA TGTGCCAGCAGCCCCACGAACTACGAGCAGTACTTC. Translated: CASSPTNYEQYF.

The chain combines TRBV20-1 with TRBJ1-2; possibly TRBD1 for D (6 bases). The CDR3 consists of 16 residues. The germline gives CDR1 DFQATT, CDR2 SNEGSKA (reference sequence). Trimming removed 1 base at V and 1 base at J, with 16 bases between. The DNA of the CDR3 is TGCAGTGCTAGAGGAGGGGGGGCAGGGAATAACTATGGCTACACCTTC. As protein: CSARGGGAGNNYGYTF.

This clonotype was picked up a small number of times. The V call is TRBV10-3, the J call TRBJ2-5; D remains unclear. The CDR3 has 15 residues. Per the germline V gene, CDR1 is ENHRY and CDR2 is SYGVKD. V was shortened by 2 bases and J by 5 bases, with 15 bases between the two germline ends. The CDR3, as DNA: TGTGCCATCAGTGAGGGTTCAGGCTTTTCCGAGACCCAGTACTTC. Protein: CAISEGSGFSETQYF.

This chain connects TRBV11-2 to TRBJ2-1; 7 nucleotides agree with TRBD2. Germline V gene data show CDR1 as SGHAT and CDR2 as FQNNGV. V lost 1 base, J lost 13 bases, and 1 base stayed unmatched. CDR3 length equals 11 residues. CDR3 DNA sequence: TGTGCCAGCAGCTTAGGAGCGGGACAGTTCTTC. Protein: CASSLGAGQFF.

This clonotype was counted a few times. The chain has TRBV7-9 and TRBJ2-7; TRBD2 matches at 8 bases. This CDR3 spans 16 amino acids. Germline values: CDR1 SEHNR, CDR2 FQNEAQ (reference sequence). The trim removed 5 bases at V and 3 bases at J, leaving 12 bases unmatched. CDR3 loop: CASSPRGTRSVYEQYF. CDR3 in DNA: TGTGCCAGCAGCCCTAGGGGGACTAGGAGCGTCTACGAGCAGTACTTC.

The J gene is TRBJ1-1, the V gene TRBV7-2; D gene uncertain. The germline CDR1 and CDR2 sequences are SGHTA and FQGNSA. This CDR3 region has 13 residues. V lost 5 bases to trimming and J lost 7 bases, with 14 bases between them. CDR3 in DNA: TGTGCCAGCAGCGACTTACTTATACATGAAGCTTTCTTT. It is translated as CASSDLLIHEAFF.

The chain is built from TRBV6-5 and TRBJ1-1; D not certain. Trimming removed 0 bases from V and 3 bases from J, with 11 bases in between. CDR1 and CDR2 from the germline V gene are MNHEY and SVGAGI. The CDR3 sequence is 15 residues long. The CDR3 nucleotides are TGTGCCAGCAGTTACTCGGCCGGGAGGGACACTGAAGCTTTCTTT. As protein: CASSYSAGRDTEAFF.

The gene calls are TRBV12-3 or TRBV12-4 and TRBJ2-4; TRBD2 matches 8 bases. The V segment lost 6 bases and the J segment 8 bases; nucleotides outside the gene matches: 9. This CDR3 region has 14 residues. The CDR3 DNA sequence: TGTGCCAGCAGCCCCGGGACTAGTCTGCACATTCAGTACTTC. Amino acid sequence: CASSPGTSLHIQYF.

There are many counts of this clonotype. This chain links TRBV7-9 with TRBJ2-3; perhaps TRBD1 as D (6 bases). The CDR3 contains 14 residues. The germline V and J ends were trimmed by 3 bases and 6 bases, with 13 bases remaining between them. Germline-derived CDR1 and CDR2 are SEHNR and FQNEAQ (reference sequence). The CDR3 DNA is TGTGCCAGCAGCTTCACGACCAGGGGTGATACGCAGTATTTT. This gives the protein CASSFTTRGDTQYF.

This clonotype was recorded a few times. The chain joins TRBV11-2 to TRBJ2-1; D is unclear. Trimming left V 6 bases short and J 8 bases short, with 11 bases between. CDR3 length: 12 amino acids. Germline V gene sequence: CDR1 SGHAT, CDR2 FQNNGV. CDR3 nucleotides: TGTGCCAGCAGTTTCTTAGCTGATGAGCAGTTCTTC. Translation: CASSFLADEQFF.

Only a few counts were recorded for this clonotype. The chain combines TRBV11-1 with TRBJ2-3; 12 bases map to TRBD2. The V segment lost 2 bases and the J segment 4 bases; nucleotides outside the gene matches: 10. The length of the CDR3 is 18 residues. Germline values: CDR1 SGHAT, CDR2 FQDESV (reference sequence). Here the CDR3 reads CASSLSLTSGSSADTQYF. The CDR3 nucleotides read TGTGCCAGCAGCTTATCCTTGACTAGCGGGAGTTCGGCAGATACGCAGTATTTT.

The chain couples TRBV12-3 or TRBV12-4 to TRBJ2-2; tentatively, D is TRBD2 (6 bases). Trimming took off 7 bases at V and 7 bases at J, with 10 bases between the two ends. This CDR3 comprises 12 residues. The CDR3 spells CASTEGGGELFF. The CDR3 bases are TGTGCCAGCACGGAGGGAGGCGGGGAGCTGTTTTTT.

This clonotype was seen repeatedly, ten times or more. The CDR3 reads CASSFGSSGTLSGELFF. For the CDR3, the DNA is TGCGCCAGCAGCTTTGGCTCCTCGGGGACGCTAAGCGGGGAGCTGTTTTTT. V is TRBV5-1 and J is TRBJ2-2; perhaps D is TRBD1 or TRBD2 (5 bases each). There are 17 residues in the CDR3. Germline V gives CDR1 SGHRS, CDR2 YFSETQ. The germline V and J ends were trimmed by 2 bases and 7 bases, with 21 bases remaining between them.

This sequence joins TRBV4-1 and TRBJ2-4, with a weak D call TRBD2 (6 bases). Germline V CDR1 and CDR2: MGHRA, YSYEKL. V lost 2 bases, J lost 5 bases, and 28 bases lay in between. The CDR3 totals 20 residues. The CDR3 DNA is TGCGCCAGCAGCCAAACGGTCTTCCTCCCGACTCGGGACTGGGAAAACATTCAGTACTTC. Translation: CASSQTVFLPTRDWENIQYF.

This clonotype was found a few times. The V gene is TRBV3-1, the J gene TRBJ2-5, with a weak D call TRBD2 (5 bases). The CDR3 spans 14 residues. Per the germline V gene, CDR1 is LGHDT and CDR2 is YNNKEL (reference sequence). V lost 1 base to trimming and J lost 2 bases, with 8 bases between them. The CDR3 DNA sequence: TGTGCCAGCAGCCAAGTTCGGGATCAAGAGACCCAGTACTTC. Translating gives CASSQVRDQETQYF.

DNA of the CDR3: TGCGCCAGCAGCTTGGGGGACAGCCTTCGAAGCAATGAGCAGTTCTTC. The encoded protein is CASSLGDSLRSNEQFF. The V gene is TRBV5-1, the J gene TRBJ2-1, with TRBD1 identical over 7 bases. The CDR3 totals 16 residues. J was trimmed by 6 bases and V by 0 bases; bases with no gene match: 9. The germline gives CDR1 SGHRS, CDR2 YFSETQ.

The table lists this clonotype with a few counts. V and J are TRBV20-1 and TRBJ2-5; D is perhaps TRBD1 (6 bases). This CDR3 is 12 amino acids long. Germline-derived CDR1 and CDR2 are DFQATT and SNEGSKA (reference sequence). V lost 6 bases to trimming and J lost 2 bases, with 10 bases between them. CDR3 bases: TGCAGTGCACCTGGACAGCAAGAGACCCAGTACTTC. This sequence encodes CSAPGQQETQYF.

There are a few counts of this clonotype. The chain employs TRBV5-1 and TRBJ2-1; 9 bases agree with TRBD2. The germline V gene has CDR1 SGHRS and CDR2 YFSETQ. The CDR3 is 17 residues long. V gave up 6 bases and J gave up 3 bases; unmatched junction bases: 13. CDR3 sequence (DNA): TGCGCCAGCACTCGGACCTTTAGCGGGAGCCTCTACAATGAGCAGTTCTTC. Protein: CASTRTFSGSLYNEQFF.

The sample holds a few counts of this clonotype. V and J are TRBV7-9 and TRBJ1-1, with D hard to call. The CDR3 sequence is 15 residues long. With 3 bases removed from V and 0 bases from J, the gap between germline ends came to 11 bases. Germline-derived CDR1 and CDR2 are SEHNR and FQNEAQ (reference sequence). Here the CDR3 reads CASSLREKMNTEAFF. The DNA of the CDR3 is TGTGCCAGCAGCTTGCGTGAGAAAATGAACACTGAAGCTTTCTTT.

V is TRBV7-8 and J is TRBJ1-2; TRBD1 might be the D (6 bases). Per germline, CDR1 SGHVS and CDR2 FQNEAQ. V gave up 5 bases and J gave up 1 base, with 14 bases separating them. The CDR3 contains 15 residues. CDR3 DNA: TGTGCCAGCAGCCCCCGGGGGGGGCATAACTATGGCTACACCTTC. Amino acids: CASSPRGGHNYGYTF.

The CDR3: CASSFLQGHGYTF. The CDR3, as DNA: TGTGCCAGCAGTTTCTTACAGGGCCATGGCTACACCTTC. V is TRBV12-3 or TRBV12-4 and J is TRBJ1-2, with D possibly matching TRBD1 (6 bases). Trimming removed 3 bases at V and 6 bases at J, with 11 bases between. CDR3 length: 13 amino acids.